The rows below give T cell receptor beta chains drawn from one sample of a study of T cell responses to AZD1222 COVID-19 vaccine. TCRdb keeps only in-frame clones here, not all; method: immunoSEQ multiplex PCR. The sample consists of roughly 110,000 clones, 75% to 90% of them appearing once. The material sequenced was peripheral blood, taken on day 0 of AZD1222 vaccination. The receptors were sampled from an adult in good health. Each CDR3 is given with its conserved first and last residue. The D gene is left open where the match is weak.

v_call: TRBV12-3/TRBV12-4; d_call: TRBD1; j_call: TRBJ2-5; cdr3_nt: TGTGCCAGCACACCCAGGGGGGAGACCCAGTACTTC; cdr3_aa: CASTPRGETQYF
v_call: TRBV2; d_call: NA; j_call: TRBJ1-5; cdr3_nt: TGTGCCAGCAGTGTACAGGTCGGTCAGCCCCAGCATTTT; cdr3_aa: CASSVQVGQPQHF
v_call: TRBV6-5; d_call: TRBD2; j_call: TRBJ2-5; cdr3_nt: TGTGCCAGCAGTTTGCTAGCGGGGCAAGAGACCCAGTACTTC; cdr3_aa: CASSLLAGQETQYF
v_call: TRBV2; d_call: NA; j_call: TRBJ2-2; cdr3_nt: TGTGCCAGCAGTGGCTTCAGCGTTACCGGGGAGCTGTTTTTT; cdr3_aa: CASSGFSVTGELFF
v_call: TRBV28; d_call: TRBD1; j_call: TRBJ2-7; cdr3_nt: TGTGCCAGCAGTTCGCCGGGACAGGGGGGAGACGAGCAGTACTTC; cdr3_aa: CASSSPGQGGDEQYF
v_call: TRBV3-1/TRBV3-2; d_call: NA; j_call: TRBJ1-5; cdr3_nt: TGTGCCAGCAGCCAAGGAGACAGCCTAAGCAATCAGCCCCAGCATTTT; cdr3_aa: CASSQGDSLSNQPQHF
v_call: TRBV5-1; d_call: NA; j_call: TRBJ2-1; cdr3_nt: TGCGCCAGCAGCCTTCACTCCGGTGGTGAGCAGTTCTTC; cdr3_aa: CASSLHSGGEQFF
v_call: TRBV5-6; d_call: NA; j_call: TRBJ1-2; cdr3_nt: TGTGCCAGCAGATACAGGGACGCTAACTATGGCTACACCTTC; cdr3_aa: CASRYRDANYGYTF
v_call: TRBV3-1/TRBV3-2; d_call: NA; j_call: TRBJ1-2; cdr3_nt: TGTGCCAGCAGGGGAGCCTACTATGGCTACACCTTC; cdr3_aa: CASRGAYYGYTF
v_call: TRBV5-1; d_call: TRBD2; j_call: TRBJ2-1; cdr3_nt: TGCGCCAGCAGCTCCCAATTACTAGCGGAGAGGAATGAGCAGTTCTTC; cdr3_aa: CASSSQLLAERNEQFF
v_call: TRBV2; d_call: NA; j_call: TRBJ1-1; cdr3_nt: TGTGCCAGCAGCCGGGGAGAGAACACTGAAGCTTTCTTT; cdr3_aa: CASSRGENTEAFF
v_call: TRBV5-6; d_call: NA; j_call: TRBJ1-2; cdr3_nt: TGTGCCAGCAGTCGAGACTATGGCTACACCTTC; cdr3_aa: CASSRDYGYTF
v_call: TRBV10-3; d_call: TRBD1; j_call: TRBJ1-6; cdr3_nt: TGTGCCATCAGTGAGAGGGGGACAGTTAATTCACCCCTCCACTTT; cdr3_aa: CAISERGTVNSPLHF
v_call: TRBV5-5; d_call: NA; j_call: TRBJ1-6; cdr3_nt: TGTGCCAGCAGCTTAGTTTGGGGGAGTAATTCACCCCTCCACTTT; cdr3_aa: CASSLVWGSNSPLHF
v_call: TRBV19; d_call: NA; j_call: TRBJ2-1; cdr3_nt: TGTGCCAGTAGCGGGTCCTCCTACAATGAGCAGTTCTTC; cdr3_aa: CASSGSSYNEQFF
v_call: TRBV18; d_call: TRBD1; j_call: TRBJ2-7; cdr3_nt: TGTGCCAGCTCACCACAGACAGGGAGATCCTACGAGCAGTACTTC; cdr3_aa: CASSPQTGRSYEQYF
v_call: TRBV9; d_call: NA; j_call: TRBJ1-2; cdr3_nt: TGTGCCAGCACAGCGGGGACCCATAACTATGGCTACACCTTC; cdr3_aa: CASTAGTHNYGYTF
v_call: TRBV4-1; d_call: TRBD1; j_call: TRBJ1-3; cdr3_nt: TGCGCCAGCAGGTCCGGGACAGGGGTTTTGGACACCATATATTTT; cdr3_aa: CASRSGTGVLDTIYF